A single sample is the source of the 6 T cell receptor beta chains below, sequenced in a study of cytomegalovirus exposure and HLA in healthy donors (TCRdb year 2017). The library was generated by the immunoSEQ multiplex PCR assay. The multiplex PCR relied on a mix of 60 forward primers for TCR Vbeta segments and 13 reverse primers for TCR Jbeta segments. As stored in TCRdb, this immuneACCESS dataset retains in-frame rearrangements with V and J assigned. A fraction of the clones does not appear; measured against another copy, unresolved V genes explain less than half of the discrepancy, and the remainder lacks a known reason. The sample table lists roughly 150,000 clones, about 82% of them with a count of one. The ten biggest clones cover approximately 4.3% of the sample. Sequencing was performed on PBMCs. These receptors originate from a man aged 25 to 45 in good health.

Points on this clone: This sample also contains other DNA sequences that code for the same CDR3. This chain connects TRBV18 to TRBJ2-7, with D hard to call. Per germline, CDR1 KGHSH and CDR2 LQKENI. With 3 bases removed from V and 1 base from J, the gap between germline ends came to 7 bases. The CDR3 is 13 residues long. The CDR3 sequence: CASSPPGSYEQYF. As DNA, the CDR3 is TGTGCCAGCTCACCGCCAGGATCCTACGAGCAGTACTTC.

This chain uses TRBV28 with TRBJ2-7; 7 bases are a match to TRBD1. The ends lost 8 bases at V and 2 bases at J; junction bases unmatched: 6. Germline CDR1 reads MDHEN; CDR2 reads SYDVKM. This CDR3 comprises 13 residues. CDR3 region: CASLGQAPYEQYF. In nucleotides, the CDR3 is TGTGCCAGCTTAGGACAGGCACCCTACGAGCAGTACTTC.

CDR3 DNA: TGTGCCAGCGCGGTCACGGCTAACCCCCGACGTGATACGCAGTATTTT. Protein sequence: CASAVTANPRRDTQYF. The chain uses TRBV5-5 and TRBJ2-3, with D unresolved. The germline CDR1 and CDR2 sequences are SGHKS and YYEKEE (reference sequence). The germline V and J ends were trimmed by 7 bases and 6 bases, with 24 bases remaining between them. This CDR3 contains 16 residues.

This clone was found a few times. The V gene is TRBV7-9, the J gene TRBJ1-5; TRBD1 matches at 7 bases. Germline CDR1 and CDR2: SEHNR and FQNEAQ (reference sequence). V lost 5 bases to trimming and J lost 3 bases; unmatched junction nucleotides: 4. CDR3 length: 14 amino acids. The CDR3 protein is CASSTGTDNQPQHF. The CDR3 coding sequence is TGTGCCAGCAGCACCGGGACAGACAATCAGCCCCAGCATTTT. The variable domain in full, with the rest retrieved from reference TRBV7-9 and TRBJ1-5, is DTGVSQNPRHKITKRGQNVTFRCDPISEHNRLYWYRQTLGQGPEFLTYFQNEAQLEKSRLLSDRFSAERPKGSFSTLEIQRTEQGDSAMYLCASSTGTDNQPQHFGDGTRLSIL.

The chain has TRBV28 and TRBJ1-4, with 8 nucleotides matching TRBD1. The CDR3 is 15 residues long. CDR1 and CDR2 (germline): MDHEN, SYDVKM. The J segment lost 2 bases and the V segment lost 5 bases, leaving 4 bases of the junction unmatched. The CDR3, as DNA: TGTGCCAGCAGTGGGCAGGGGGCGACTAATGAAAAACTGTTTTTT. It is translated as CASSGQGATNEKLFF.

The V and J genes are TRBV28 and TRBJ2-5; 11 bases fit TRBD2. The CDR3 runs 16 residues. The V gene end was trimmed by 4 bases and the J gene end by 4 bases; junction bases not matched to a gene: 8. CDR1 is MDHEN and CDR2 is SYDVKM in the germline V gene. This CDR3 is CASSSLAGGIAETQYF. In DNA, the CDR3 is TGTGCCAGCAGTTCCTTAGCGGGAGGGATCGCAGAGACCCAGTACTTC.